The 15 T cell receptor beta chains reported below all come from one sample, sequenced in a study of shared clonotypes between healthy human individuals (dated by TCRdb to about 2020). Libraries were built with the immunoSEQ multiplex PCR assay. TCRdb took this table from immuneACCESS and kept in-frame rearrangements with V and J called. Such tables lack part of the clones; where checked against another copy, unresolved V genes explain under half of the gap, and the rest is unexplained. Across this sample there are roughly 2.2 million clones, with under 95% seen only once. The biggest ten clones account for 0.37% of the sample. The source material was naive CD4+ T cells from PBMCs. Per the publication, the cell subset or site label means: CD45RA+ positively selected. The receptors were gathered from a man aged 18 to 29 in good health. Some clones in this sample may be carry-over from other donors' samples.

A word on this clone: The junction departs from the called germline gene at one end, perhaps through a read error. The V gene is TRBV5-1, the J gene TRBJ1-4; 7 bases are shared with TRBD1. This CDR3 has 16 residues. Germline CDR1 reads SGHRS; CDR2 reads YFSETQ. CDR3 residues: CAGSSGQRGDNEKLFF. The CDR3 region has the DNA TGCGCCGGCAGCTCGGGACAGAGGGGGGATAATGAAAAACTGTTTTTT.

The rearrangement joins TRBV19 to TRBJ2-2, with TRBD2 matching 12 bases. V was clipped by 6 bases and J by 2 bases; unmatched bases: 7. The V gene's germline CDR1 is LNHDA and CDR2 SQIVND (reference sequence). This CDR3 has 17 amino acids. The chain's CDR3 is CASSPGTSGLNTGELFF. CDR3 coding DNA: TGTGCCAGTAGCCCCGGGACTAGCGGGTTAAACACCGGGGAGCTGTTTTTT.

The J gene is TRBJ1-5, the V gene TRBV28, with TRBD1 as a possible D gene (6 bases). V dropped 7 bases and J dropped 6 bases, with 16 bases sitting between them. The CDR3 sequence is 14 residues long. Per germline, CDR1 MDHEN and CDR2 SYDVKM. The CDR3 reads CASIQYRVRQPQHF. The CDR3, as DNA: TGTGCCAGCATCCAATACAGGGTGCGTCAGCCCCAGCATTTT.

V and J are TRBV28 and TRBJ1-3; no clear D gene. The CDR3 runs 13 residues. V lost 5 bases and J lost 9, with 14 bases in between. CDR1 is MDHEN, CDR2 SYDVKM, per germline. In nucleotides, the CDR3 is TGTGCCAGCAGTCAACTGGAGCGGGGCACCATATATTTT. Protein product: CASSQLERGTIYF.

The V and J genes are TRBV28 and TRBJ1-1; D remains ambiguous. The CDR3 contains 15 residues. The germline V gene encodes CDR1 MDHEN and CDR2 SYDVKM. Trimming pared 4 bases from V and 4 bases from J, leaving 16 bases between. CDR3 sequence: CASSSPTVMSTEAFF. In nucleotides, the CDR3 is TGTGCCAGCAGTTCCCCCACAGTCATGAGCACTGAAGCTTTCTTT.

This chain joins TRBV6-5 and TRBJ1-2; TRBD1 matches 7 bases. Trimming took 2 bases from V and 8 from J; bases not matched to a gene: 11. The germline gives CDR1 MNHEY, CDR2 SVGAGI. The CDR3 totals 15 residues. DNA for the CDR3: TGTGCCAGCAGTTACGGAGGGGGCAGTGCCATCGGCTACACCTTC. Translating it yields CASSYGGGSAIGYTF.

The sample holds a few counts of this clone. J is TRBJ1-1 and V is TRBV14, with TRBD1 as a possible D gene (5 bases). Germline loops: CDR1 SGHDN, CDR2 FVKESK. Trimming left V 4 bases short and J 11 bases short, with 11 bases between. The CDR3 is made up of 11 amino acids. Written as DNA, the CDR3 is TGTGCCAGCAGCCTCGGGGCAGGGGCTTTCTTT. As protein: CASSLGAGAFF. Supplemented by reference TRBV14 and TRBJ1-1, the full variable domain reads EAGVTQFPSHSVIEKGQTVTLRCDPISGHDNLYWYRRVMGKEIKFLLHFVKESKQDESGMPNNRFLAERTGGTYSTLKVQPAELEDSGVYFCASSLGAGAFFGQGTRLTVV.

The chain has TRBV5-1 and TRBJ1-2; weak D call: TRBD1 (6 bases). Trimming left V 4 bases short and J 0 bases short, with 13 bases between. This CDR3 region has 15 residues. Germline assignment: CDR1 SGHRS and CDR2 YFSETQ. DNA for the CDR3: TGCGCCAGCAGCCAAGGACAGACATCTAACTATGGCTACACCTTC. Protein: CASSQGQTSNYGYTF.

This clone was detected once. This rearrangement joins TRBV9 to TRBJ1-5; D is ambiguous. The CDR3 is 13 residues long. Between the trimmed V and J ends, which lost 0 bases and 7 bases, there was a span of 8 bases. CDR1 SGDLS and CDR2 YYNGEE come from the germline V gene. The CDR3 DNA follows: TGTGCCAGCAGCGTAGGAGGGATGCAGCCCCAGCATTTT. Protein product: CASSVGGMQPQHF.

V is TRBV5-8 and J is TRBJ2-1; D is possibly TRBD2 (6 bases). The CDR3 totals 15 residues. Deletions cut 2 bases from V and 4 bases from J, with 13 bases between. Germline V lookup: CDR1 SGHTS, CDR2 YDEGEE. The CDR3 nucleotides are TGTGCCAGCAGCTTATATAAGGGAGGATACAATGAGCAGTTCTTC. It encodes CASSLYKGGYNEQFF.

This clone was observed a single time. The rearrangement uses TRBV7-9 and TRBJ2-1; TRBD1 agrees at 7 bases. The germline gives CDR1 SEHNR, CDR2 FQNEAQ (reference sequence). The CDR3 sequence is 13 residues long. Unmatched junction bases numbered 12, after V lost 5 bases and J lost 14 bases. The CDR3 is CASSLGTASMKFF. DNA of the CDR3: TGTGCCAGCAGCCTGGGGACAGCGTCCATGAAGTTCTTC.

The sample holds one count of this clone. This rearrangement joins TRBV18 to TRBJ2-1; 10 positions agree with TRBD2. V gave up 5 bases and J gave up 4 bases; unmatched junction bases: 2. The CDR3 sequence is 14 residues long. Germline lookup yields CDR1 KGHSH and CDR2 LQKENI. CDR3 residues: CASSVAGGYNEQFF. The CDR3 DNA reads TGTGCCAGCTCAGTAGCGGGGGGATACAATGAGCAGTTCTTC.

The chain combines TRBV29-1 with TRBJ1-1, with D possibly TRBD1 on 5 matching bases. Trimming removed 6 bases at V and 1 base at J, with 15 bases between. CDR3 length: 14 amino acids. Germline CDR1 is SQVTM and CDR2 is ANQGSEA. The CDR3 DNA reads TGCAGCGTCCTAAGGGGAAGGGGGAACACTGAAGCTTTCTTT. Translated: CSVLRGRGNTEAFF. Together with reference TRBV29-1 and TRBJ1-1, the CDR3 gives the full variable domain: SAVISQKPSRDICQRGTSLTIQCQVDSQVTMMFWYRQQPGQSLTLIATANQGSEATYESGFVIDKFPISRPNLTFSTLTVSNMSPEDSSIYLCSVLRGRGNTEAFFGQGTRLTVV.

In the case of this clone: The sample holds other DNA sequences that translate to the same CDR3. This chain links TRBV18 with TRBJ2-5; possible D gene TRBD1, 5 bases. V lost 3 bases, J lost 2 bases, and 7 bases lay in between. Per the germline V gene, CDR1 is KGHSH and CDR2 is LQKENI. CDR3 length: 13 residues. Here the CDR3 reads CASSPQGQETQYF. The CDR3 nucleotides read TGTGCCAGCTCACCCCAGGGTCAAGAGACCCAGTACTTC.

V and J are TRBV11-3 and TRBJ2-7; D gene ambiguous. V was cut by 9 bases and J by 3 bases, with 3 bases left in between. CDR1 is SGHNT, CDR2 YENEEA, per germline. CDR3 length: 9 residues. This chain's CDR3 is CASYYEQYF. CDR3 sequence (DNA): TGTGCCAGTTACTACGAGCAGTACTTC.